The present TCR beta chain was sequenced within a study of blood T cell repertoires in COVID-19. Per the original data handling: Reference gene primers were amplified, and this amplification served to estimate nucleated cell counts. This table comes from immunoSEQ multiplex PCR, and its TCRdb copy is limited to in-frame clones, with some not included. V and J calls and clone size are as listed in that table; D and trimming were resolved from the DNA. The sample lists roughly 190,000 clones, 75% to 90% occurring once. This clone was found a few times. The V end lost 3 bases, the J end lost 6 bases, and 11 bases lay between the germline ends. This CDR3 has 13 amino acids. Germline-derived CDR1 and CDR2 are LNHDA and SQIVND (reference sequence).

This clonotype was sampled from a man in his 60s with acute or convalescent COVID-19. The sample was peripheral blood. The chain has TRBV19 and TRBJ1-1, with a tentative D call TRBD1 (5 bases). CDR3 region: CASSIGGEAEAFF. CDR3 DNA: TGTGCCAGTAGTATTGGGGGGGAGGCTGAAGCTTTCTTT. Full variable domain (outside the CDR3, taken from reference TRBV19 and TRBJ1-1): DGGITQSPKYLFRKEGQNVTLSCEQNLNHDAMYWYRQDPGQGLRLIYYSQIVNDFQKGDIAEGYSVSREKKESFPLTVTSAQKNPTAFYLCASSIGGEAEAFFGQGTRLTVV.